This TCR beta chain was recorded in a study of blood T cells in healthy people across ages. Study summary: Every two T cells gave about one barcoded beta molecule via template switching.

Peripheral blood was drawn, about 9.7 milliliters per donor. Next came a second PCR, run for about 7 to 12 cycles, which used a sample-barcoded 5' primer along with a J-beta primer mix. TCRdb used MiXCR to reprocess the 5' RACE reads, holding one entry per CDR3 protein. The sample lists 850,000 to 1,100,000 distinct CDR3 sequences; approximately 38% were seen once. Germline assignment: CDR1 LGHNA and CDR2 YSLEER. V dropped 0 bases and J dropped 6; count of bases not matched to a gene: 7. The CDR3 sequence is 16 residues long. This clonotype was detected a few times. This chain joins TRBV4-3 and TRBJ2-3, with 9 bases identical to TRBD2. The sample taken for sequencing was blood. The TCR originated in a man aged 18 to 35 in good health. The DNA for the CDR3 is TGCGCCAGCAGCCAAGATCGGAGCGGGGGGAGCGATACGCAGTATTTT. As protein: CASSQDRSGGSDTQYF.